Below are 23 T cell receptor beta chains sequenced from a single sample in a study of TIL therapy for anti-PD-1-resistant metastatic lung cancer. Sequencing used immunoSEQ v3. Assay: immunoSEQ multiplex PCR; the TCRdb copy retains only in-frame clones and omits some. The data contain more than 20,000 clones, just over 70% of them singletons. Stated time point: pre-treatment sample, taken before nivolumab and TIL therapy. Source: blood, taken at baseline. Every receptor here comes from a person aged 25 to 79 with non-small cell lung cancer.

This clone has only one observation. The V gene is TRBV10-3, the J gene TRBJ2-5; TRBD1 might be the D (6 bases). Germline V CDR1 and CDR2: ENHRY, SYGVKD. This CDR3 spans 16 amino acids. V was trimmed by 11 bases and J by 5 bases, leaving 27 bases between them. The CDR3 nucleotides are TGTGCCGGCAGCCCGGAAGGGGCAGGGGAGATGGAGACCCAGTACTTC. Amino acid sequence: CAGSPEGAGEMETQYF.

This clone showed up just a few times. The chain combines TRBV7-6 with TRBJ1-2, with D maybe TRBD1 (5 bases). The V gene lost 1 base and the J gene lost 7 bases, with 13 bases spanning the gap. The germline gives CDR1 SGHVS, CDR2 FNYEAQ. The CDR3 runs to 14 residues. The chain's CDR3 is CASSLEAGSSGYTF. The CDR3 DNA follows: TGTGCCAGCAGCTTAGAGGCAGGGTCTTCTGGCTACACCTTC. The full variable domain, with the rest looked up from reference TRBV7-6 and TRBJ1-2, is GAGVSQSPRYKVTKRGQDVALRCDPISGHVSLYWYRQALGQGPEFLTYFNYEAQQDKSGLPNDRFSAERPEGSISTLTIQRTEQRDSAMYRCASSLEAGSSGYTFGSGTRLTVV.

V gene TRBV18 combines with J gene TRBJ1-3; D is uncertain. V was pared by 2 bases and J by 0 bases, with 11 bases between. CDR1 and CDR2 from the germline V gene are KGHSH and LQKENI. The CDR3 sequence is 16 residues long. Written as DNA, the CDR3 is TGTGCCAGCTCACCAGCCAACTACTACTCTGGAAACACCATATATTTT. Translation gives CASSPANYYSGNTIYF. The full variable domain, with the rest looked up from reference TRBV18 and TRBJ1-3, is NAGVMQNPRHLVRRRGQEARLRCSPMKGHSHVYWYRQLPEEGLKFMVYLQKENIIDESGMPKERFSAEFPKEGPSILRIQQVVRGDSAAYFCASSPANYYSGNTIYFGEGSWLTVV.

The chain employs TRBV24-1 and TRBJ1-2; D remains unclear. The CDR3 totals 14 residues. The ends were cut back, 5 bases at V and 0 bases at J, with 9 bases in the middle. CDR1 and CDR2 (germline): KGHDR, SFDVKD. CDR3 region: CATSGLSTNYGYTF. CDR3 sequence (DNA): TGTGCCACCAGTGGCCTCTCCACTAACTATGGCTACACCTTC.

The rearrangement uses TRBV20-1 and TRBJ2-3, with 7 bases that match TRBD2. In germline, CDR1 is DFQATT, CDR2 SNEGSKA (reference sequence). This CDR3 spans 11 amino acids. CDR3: CSVAGTITQYF. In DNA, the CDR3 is TGCAGCGTAGCGGGCACAATTACGCAGTATTTT.

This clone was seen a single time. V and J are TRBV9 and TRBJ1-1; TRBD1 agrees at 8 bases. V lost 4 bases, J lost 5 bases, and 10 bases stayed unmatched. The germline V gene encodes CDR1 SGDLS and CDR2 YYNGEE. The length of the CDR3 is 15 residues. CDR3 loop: CASSTGRGRGTEAFF. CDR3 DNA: TGTGCCAGCAGCACGGGCAGGGGGCGGGGTACTGAAGCTTTCTTT.

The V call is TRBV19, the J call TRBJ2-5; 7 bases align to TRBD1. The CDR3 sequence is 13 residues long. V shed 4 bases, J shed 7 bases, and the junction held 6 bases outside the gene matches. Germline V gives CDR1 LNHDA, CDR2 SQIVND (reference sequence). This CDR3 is CASSTGTAVTQYF. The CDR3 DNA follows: TGTGCCAGTAGTACTGGGACAGCGGTGACCCAGTACTTC.

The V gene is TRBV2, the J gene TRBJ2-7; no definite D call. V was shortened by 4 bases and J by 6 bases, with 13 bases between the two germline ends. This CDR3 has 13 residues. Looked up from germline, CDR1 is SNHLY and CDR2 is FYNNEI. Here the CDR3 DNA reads TGTGCCAGCAGTGGGTATGCATATGGCGAGCAGTACGTC. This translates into CASSGYAYGEQYV.

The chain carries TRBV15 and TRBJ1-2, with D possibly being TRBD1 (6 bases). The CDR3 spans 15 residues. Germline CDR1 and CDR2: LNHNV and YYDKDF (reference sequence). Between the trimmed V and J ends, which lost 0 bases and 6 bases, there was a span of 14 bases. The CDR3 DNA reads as TGTGCCACCAGCAGAGATTACCGACAGGATCATGGCTACACCTTC. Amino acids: CATSRDYRQDHGYTF.

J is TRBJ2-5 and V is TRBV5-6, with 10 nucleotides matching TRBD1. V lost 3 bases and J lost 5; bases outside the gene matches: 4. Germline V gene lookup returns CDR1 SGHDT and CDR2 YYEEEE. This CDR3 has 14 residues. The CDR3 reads CASSSDRGRETQYF. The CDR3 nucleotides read TGTGCCAGCAGCTCAGACAGGGGGCGGGAGACCCAGTACTTC.

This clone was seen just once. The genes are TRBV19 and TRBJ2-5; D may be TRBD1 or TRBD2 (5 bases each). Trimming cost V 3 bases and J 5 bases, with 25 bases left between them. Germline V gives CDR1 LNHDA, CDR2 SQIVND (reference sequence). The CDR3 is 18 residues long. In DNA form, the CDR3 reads TGTGCCAGTAGTATTTATCCAAGGTGGGGGAATGGGATTGAGACCCAGTACTTC. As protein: CASSIYPRWGNGIETQYF.

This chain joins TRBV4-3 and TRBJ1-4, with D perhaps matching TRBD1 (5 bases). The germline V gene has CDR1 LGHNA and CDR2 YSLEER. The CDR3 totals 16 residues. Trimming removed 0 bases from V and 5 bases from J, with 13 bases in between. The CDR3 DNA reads TGCGCCAGCAGCCAAGATGGGGCGGGTAACAATGAAAAACTGTTTTTT. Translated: CASSQDGAGNNEKLFF.

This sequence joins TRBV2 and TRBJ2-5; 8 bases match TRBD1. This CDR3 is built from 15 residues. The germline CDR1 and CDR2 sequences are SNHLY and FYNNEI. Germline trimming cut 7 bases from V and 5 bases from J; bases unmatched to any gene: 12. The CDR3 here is CASTPRTGQGETQYF. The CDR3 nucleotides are TGTGCCAGCACCCCTCGGACAGGGCAAGGGGAGACCCAGTACTTC.

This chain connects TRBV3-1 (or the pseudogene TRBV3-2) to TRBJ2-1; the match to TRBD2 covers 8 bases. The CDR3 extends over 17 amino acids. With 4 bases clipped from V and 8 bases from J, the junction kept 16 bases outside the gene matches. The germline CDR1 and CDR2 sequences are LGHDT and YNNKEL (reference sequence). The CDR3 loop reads CASSPFGAGGSHDEQFF. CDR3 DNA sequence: TGTGCCAGCAGCCCGTTCGGGGCGGGAGGATCTCACGATGAGCAGTTCTTC.

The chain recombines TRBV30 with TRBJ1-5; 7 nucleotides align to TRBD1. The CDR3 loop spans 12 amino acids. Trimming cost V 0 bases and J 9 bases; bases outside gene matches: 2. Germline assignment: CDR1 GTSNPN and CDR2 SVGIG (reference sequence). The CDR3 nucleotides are TGTGCCTGGAGTGTCCCAGGGGGGCCCCAGCATTTT. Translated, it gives CAWSVPGGPQHF.

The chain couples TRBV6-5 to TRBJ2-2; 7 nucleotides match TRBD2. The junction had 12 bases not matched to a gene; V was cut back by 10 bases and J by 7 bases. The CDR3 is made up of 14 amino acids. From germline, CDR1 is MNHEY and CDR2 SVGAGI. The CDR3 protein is CATGKGLTDGELFF. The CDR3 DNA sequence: TGTGCCACGGGAAAGGGACTAACTGACGGGGAGCTGTTTTTT.

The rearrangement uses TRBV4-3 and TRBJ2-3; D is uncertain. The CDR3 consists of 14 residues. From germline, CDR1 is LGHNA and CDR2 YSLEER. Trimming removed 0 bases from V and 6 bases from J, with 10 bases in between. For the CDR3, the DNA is TGCGCCAGCAGCCAAGATAACCTGGTGGATACGCAGTATTTT. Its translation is CASSQDNLVDTQYF.

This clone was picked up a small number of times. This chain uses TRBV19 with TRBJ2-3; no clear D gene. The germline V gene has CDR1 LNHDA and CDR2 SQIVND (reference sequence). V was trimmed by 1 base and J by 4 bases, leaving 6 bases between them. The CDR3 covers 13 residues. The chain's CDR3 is CASSIAFPDTQYF. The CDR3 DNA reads TGTGCCAGTAGTATAGCTTTCCCAGATACGCAGTATTTT. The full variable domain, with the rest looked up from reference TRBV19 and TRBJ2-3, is DGGITQSPKYLFRKEGQNVTLSCEQNLNHDAMYWYRQDPGQGLRLIYYSQIVNDFQKGDIAEGYSVSREKKESFPLTVTSAQKNPTAFYLCASSIAFPDTQYFGPGTRLTVL.

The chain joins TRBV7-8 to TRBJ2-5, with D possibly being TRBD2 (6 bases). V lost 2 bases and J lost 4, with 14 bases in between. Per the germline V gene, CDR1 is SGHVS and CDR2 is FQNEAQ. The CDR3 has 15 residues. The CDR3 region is CASSLLAPPRETQYF. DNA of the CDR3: TGTGCCAGCAGCTTACTAGCGCCACCAAGAGAGACCCAGTACTTC.

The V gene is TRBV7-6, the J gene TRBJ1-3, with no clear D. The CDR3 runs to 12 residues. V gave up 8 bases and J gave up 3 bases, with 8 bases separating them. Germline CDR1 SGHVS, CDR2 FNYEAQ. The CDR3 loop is CASPDSGNTIYF. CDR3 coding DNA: TGTGCCAGCCCGGATAGTGGAAACACCATATATTTT. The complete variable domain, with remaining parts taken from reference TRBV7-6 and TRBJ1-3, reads GAGVSQSPRYKVTKRGQDVALRCDPISGHVSLYWYRQALGQGPEFLTYFNYEAQQDKSGLPNDRFSAERPEGSISTLTIQRTEQRDSAMYRCASPDSGNTIYFGEGSWLTVV.

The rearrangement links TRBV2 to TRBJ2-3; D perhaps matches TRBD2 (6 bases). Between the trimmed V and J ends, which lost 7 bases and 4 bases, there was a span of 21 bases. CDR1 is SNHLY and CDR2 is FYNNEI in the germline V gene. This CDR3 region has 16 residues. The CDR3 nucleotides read TGTGCCAGCACCATACACCGGGACTCATCCTCAGATACGCAGTATTTT. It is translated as CASTIHRDSSSDTQYF.

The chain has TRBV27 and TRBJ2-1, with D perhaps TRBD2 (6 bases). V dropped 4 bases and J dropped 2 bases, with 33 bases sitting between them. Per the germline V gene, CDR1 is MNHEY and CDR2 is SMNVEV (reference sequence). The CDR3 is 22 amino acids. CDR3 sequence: CASSWGVGTRAKRGAPYNEQFF. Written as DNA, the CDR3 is TGTGCCAGCAGTTGGGGCGTAGGGACTCGTGCTAAAAGGGGCGCGCCCTACAATGAGCAGTTCTTC.

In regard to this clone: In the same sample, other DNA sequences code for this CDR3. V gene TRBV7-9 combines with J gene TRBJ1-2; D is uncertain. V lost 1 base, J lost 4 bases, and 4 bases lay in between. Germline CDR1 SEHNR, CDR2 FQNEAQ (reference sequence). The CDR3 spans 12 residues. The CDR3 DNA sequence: TGTGCCAGCAGCTTAGACGGCTATGGCTACACCTTC. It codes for CASSLDGYGYTF.